One and the same sample provided the 19 T cell receptor beta chains below, sequenced in a study of T cell repertoires in cytomegalovirus infection. TCRdb itself ran the reads through MiXCR, one entry per CDR3 protein. The data hold roughly 46,000 distinct CDR3 sequences, with about 19% observed a single time. The antigens these receptors bind are not known. The source was CD8+ T cells from cultured PBMCs, collected from culture after CMV antigen stimulation. All receptors come from a human donor in good health (CMV status not recorded). Some clones in this sample may be carry-over from other donors' samples.

This clonotype appeared a few times. The chain employs TRBV6-2 or TRBV6-3 and TRBJ2-5, with D unclear. The germline V gene has CDR1 MNHEY and CDR2 SVGEGT. Trimming took 0 bases from V and 5 from J, leaving 10 bases between them. The CDR3 consists of 14 residues. CDR3 sequence reads: CASSYSPAVETQYF. Written as DNA, the CDR3 is TGTGCCAGCAGTTACTCGCCGGCCGTGGAGACCCAGTACTTC.

This sequence joins TRBV12-3 or TRBV12-4 and TRBJ1-1; no firm D call. This CDR3 region has 12 residues. The CDR3 sequence is CADTKGITEAFF. CDR3 nucleotides: TGTGCTGACACAAAAGGGATAACTGAAGCTTTCTTT.

As concerns this clonotype: Since a much larger clone is just one base distant, this may be a read error. This rearrangement joins TRBV12-3 or TRBV12-4 to TRBJ2-7, with 9 bases that match TRBD2. This CDR3 is built from 18 residues. CDR3 in DNA: TGTGCCAGCGGGGGGGCGGGGCACGAGCGGGAGGTCTCCTCCGAGCAGTACTTC. This translates into CASGGAGHEREVSSEQYF.

The table lists this clonotype with many counts. V usage is TRBV5-1 and J usage is TRBJ2-7; tentative D call: TRBD2 (7 bases). This CDR3 has 16 residues. The V gene's germline CDR1 is SGHRS and CDR2 YFSETQ. The ends were cut back, 0 bases at V and 5 bases at J, with 18 bases in the middle. The DNA for the CDR3 is TGCGCCAGCAGCTTGGCCCCGGCAGGGGAGGGGAACGAGCAGTACTTC. Its translation: CASSLAPAGEGNEQYF.

This clonotype was seen a single time. The V gene is TRBV7-9, the J gene TRBJ2-5, with TRBD2 matching over 14 bases. This CDR3 has 16 amino acids. V trimming: 0 bases; J trimming: 9 bases; junction bases outside the gene matches: 6. Germline V gene lookup returns CDR1 SEHNR and CDR2 FQNEAQ (reference sequence). CDR3 region: CASSLAGLAGAEAQYF. CDR3 nucleotides: TGTGCCAGCAGCTTAGCGGGACTAGCGGGGGCTGAGGCCCAGTACTTC. The full variable domain, its missing parts supplied by reference TRBV7-9 and TRBJ2-5, is DTGVSQNPRHKITKRGQNVTFRCDPISEHNRLYWYRQTLGQGPEFLTYFQNEAQLEKSRLLSDRFSAERPKGSFSTLEIQRTEQGDSAMYLCASSLAGLAGAEAQYFGPGTRLLVL.

This clonotype appeared many times. This chain uses TRBV6-2 or TRBV6-3 with TRBJ2-7; no clear D gene. The V end was cut by 6 bases, the J end by 1 base, with 10 bases between. Germline CDR1 and CDR2: MNHEY and SVGEGT. The CDR3 loop spans 13 amino acids. CDR3 protein: CASSPPLSYEQYF. The CDR3 DNA reads TGTGCCAGCAGCCCCCCCCTATCCTACGAGCAGTACTTC.

This clonotype turned up a few times. V is TRBV20-1 and J is TRBJ2-2, with 7 nucleotides matching TRBD1. The CDR3 is made up of 14 amino acids. J gave up 7 bases and V 5 bases, and 10 bases lay outside the gene matches. Germline assignment: CDR1 DFQATT and CDR2 SNEGSKA (reference sequence). CDR3 amino acids: CSAHPTGQGGELFF. CDR3 sequence (DNA): TGCAGTGCTCACCCGACAGGGCAGGGCGGGGAGCTGTTTTTT.

This chain joins TRBV27 and TRBJ2-7; 8 bases are a match to TRBD2. The CDR3 runs 15 residues. CDR1 is MNHEY, CDR2 SMNVEV, per germline (reference sequence). The ends lost 2 bases at V and 2 bases at J; junction bases unmatched: 5. In DNA form, the CDR3 reads TGTGCCAGCAGTTTAGGGAGCGGGAGTGCCTACGAGCAGTACTTC. Amino acids: CASSLGSGSAYEQYF.

Of note for this clonotype: Possible read error: a much larger clone is one base away. The chain is built from TRBV6-1 and TRBJ2-7, with TRBD1 matching over 9 bases. V shed 10 bases and J 0 bases; nucleotides not matched to a gene: 7. The V gene's germline CDR1 is MNHNS and CDR2 SASEGT. The CDR3 consists of 14 residues. The CDR3 spells CANKGQGISYEQYF. The CDR3 DNA reads as TGTGCCAACAAGGGACAGGGTATCTCCTACGAGCAGTACTTC.

This clonotype came up many times. The chain employs TRBV4-1 and TRBJ2-1, with D perhaps TRBD2 (6 bases). The CDR3 has 16 amino acids. Trimming cost V 4 bases and J 2 bases, with 15 bases left between them. The germline V gene has CDR1 MGHRA and CDR2 YSYEKL. CDR3 nucleotides: TGCGCCAGCAGCCCGTATGGGGAGGATCCCTACAATGAGCAGTTCTTC. Protein sequence: CASSPYGEDPYNEQFF.

The rearrangement uses TRBV10-3 and TRBJ2-1; D may be TRBD1 (5 bases). This CDR3 is 14 amino acids long. CDR1 ENHRY and CDR2 SYGVKD come from the germline V gene. V was cut by 2 bases and J by 5 bases, with 10 bases left in between. The CDR3 is CAISEPDSHNEQFF. CDR3 nucleotides: TGTGCCATCAGTGAGCCTGACAGCCACAATGAGCAGTTCTTC.

This clonotype was seen once. A much more abundant neighbour one base away suggests this may be a read error. This rearrangement joins TRBV15 to TRBJ2-7, with 8 bases lining up with TRBD1. This CDR3 region has 18 residues. The V and J ends lost 5 bases and 4 bases, in that order; junction bases with no gene match: 19. Germline CDR1 reads LNHNV; CDR2 reads YYDKDF (reference sequence). The CDR3 sequence is CATSPRPIKRTGTYEQYF. CDR3 in DNA: TGTGCCACCAGCCCCCGTCCGATTAAAAGGACAGGGACGTACGAGCAGTACTTC.

This clonotype was found a few times. The chain couples TRBV9 to TRBJ1-2; 8 nucleotides agree with TRBD1. This CDR3 has 15 amino acids. The J segment lost 4 bases and the V segment lost 3 bases, leaving 8 bases of the junction unmatched. CDR1 is SGDLS and CDR2 is YYNGEE in the germline V gene. In DNA, the CDR3 is TGTGCCAGCAGCGGGGGACAGGAGAGGCCCTATGGCTACACCTTC. This translates into CASSGGQERPYGYTF.

J is TRBJ2-7 and V is TRBV30; 7 bases align to TRBD1. This CDR3 is 16 amino acids long. V was clipped by 5 bases and J by 3 bases; unmatched bases: 16. The germline gives CDR1 GTSNPN, CDR2 SVGIG (reference sequence). This chain's CDR3 is CAWSDGDREIYYEQYF. DNA of the CDR3: TGTGCCTGGTCTGACGGCGACAGGGAAATTTACTACGAGCAGTACTTC.

In this sample, this clonotype turned up a few times. This chain connects TRBV7-4 to TRBJ2-2; 8 bases align to TRBD1. J gave up 5 bases and V 5 bases, and 10 bases lay outside the gene matches. This CDR3 contains 16 residues. Germline CDR1 is SGHVT and CDR2 is SQSDAQ. CDR3 protein: CASSQPGQDVTGELFF. CDR3 in DNA: TGTGCCAGCAGCCAACCGGGACAGGATGTTACCGGGGAGCTGTTTTTT.

This clonotype was seen at least ten times. The V gene is TRBV7-2, the J gene TRBJ2-3; TRBD2 matches 9 bases. The trim removed 5 bases at V and 4 bases at J, leaving 4 bases unmatched. The CDR3 has 14 residues. In germline, CDR1 is SGHTA, CDR2 FQGNSA. The CDR3 sequence: CASSLSGGPDTQYF. DNA for the CDR3: TGTGCCAGCAGCCTTAGCGGGGGACCAGATACGCAGTATTTT.

This clonotype was observed a few times. V and J are TRBV14 and TRBJ2-7; D is perhaps TRBD1 (6 bases). Trimming took 5 bases from V and 5 from J, leaving 13 bases between them. The CDR3 length is 13 residues. Germline V gives CDR1 SGHDN, CDR2 FVKESK. CDR3 bases: TGTGCCAGCAGCTTCGGACAGAGGAACGAGCAGTACTTC. Encoded protein: CASSFGQRNEQYF.

At least ten counts were recorded for this clonotype. CDR3 nucleotides: TGCGCCAGCAGCCAAGCTTCCCAGGCAGGGCAAGAGACCCAGTACTTC. Translated: CASSQASQAGQETQYF. V gene TRBV4-1 combines with J gene TRBJ2-5; D might be TRBD1 (5 bases). CDR1 MGHRA and CDR2 YSYEKL come from the germline V gene. This CDR3 is built from 16 residues. V lost 1 base to trimming and J lost 2 bases, with 14 bases between them.

The chain has TRBV29-1 and TRBJ2-5; 7 bases are shared with TRBD2. Germline CDR1 and CDR2: SQVTM and ANQGSEA. Trimming removed 5 bases from V and 5 bases from J; junction bases left unmatched: 11. The CDR3 consists of 14 residues. For the CDR3, the DNA is TGCAGCGTTTTGGGAGGGGACCTGGGGGAGACCCAGTACTTC. This sequence encodes CSVLGGDLGETQYF. Looking up the rest from reference TRBV29-1 and TRBJ2-5 gives the full variable domain: SAVISQKPSRDICQRGTSLTIQCQVDSQVTMMFWYRQQPGQSLTLIATANQGSEATYESGFVIDKFPISRPNLTFSTLTVSNMSPEDSSIYLCSVLGGDLGETQYFGPGTRLLVL.